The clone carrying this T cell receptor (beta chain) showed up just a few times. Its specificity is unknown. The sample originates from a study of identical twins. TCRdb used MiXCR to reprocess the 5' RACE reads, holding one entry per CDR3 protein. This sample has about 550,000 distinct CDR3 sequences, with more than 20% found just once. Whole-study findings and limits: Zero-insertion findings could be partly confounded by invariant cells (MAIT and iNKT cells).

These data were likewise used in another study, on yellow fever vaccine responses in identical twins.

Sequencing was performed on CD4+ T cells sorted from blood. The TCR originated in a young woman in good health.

The CDR3 DNA reads TGTGCCAGCAGGCCCGAGGACTGGGCTAGCACAGATACGCAGTATTTT. Its translation: CASRPEDWASTDTQYF. The chain combines TRBV12-3 or TRBV12-4 with TRBJ2-3; a possible D gene is TRBD2 (5 bases). This CDR3 contains 16 residues. V lost 6 bases to trimming and J lost 0 bases, with 16 bases between them.